Shown below are 8 T cell receptor beta chains from a single sample sequenced in a study of CD8+ T cells in alopecia areata. The treatment denotes: oral pan-JAK inhibitor, 5-10 mg twice daily. Extracted RNA was reverse transcribed into cDNA, the sequencing template. The protocol was immunoSEQ multiplex PCR, while the TCRdb copy is restricted to in-frame clones and leaves out a portion. This sample has some 180,000 clones, with 40% to 65% found just once. The source material was CD8+ T cells sorted from blood, sampled at week 24, from a patient treated with tofacitinib. The receptors here all came from a human donor with alopecia areata.

The sample holds a few counts of this clone. The chain employs TRBV6-5 and TRBJ2-7; D is possibly TRBD2 (6 bases). Germline V gives CDR1 MNHEY, CDR2 SVGAGI. V shed 5 bases and J shed 0 bases, with 14 bases lying between them. The CDR3 runs 15 residues. As DNA, the CDR3 is TGTGCCAGCAGTCAACAGGCCGGGAGCTCCTACGAGCAGTACTTC. This encodes CASSQQAGSSYEQYF.

This chain uses TRBV11-2 with TRBJ1-2; 8 positions agree with TRBD1. V lost 5 bases and J lost 6; bases outside the gene matches: 5. The germline gives CDR1 SGHAT, CDR2 FQNNGV. CDR3 length: 13 residues. Written as DNA, the CDR3 is TGTGCCAGCAGCGAGGACAGGGTAAATGGCTACACCTTC. Translating it yields CASSEDRVNGYTF.

The genes are TRBV29-1 and TRBJ2-3; 15 bases are shared with TRBD2. The junction had 5 bases not matched to a gene; V was cut back by 4 bases and J by 0 bases. CDR1 is SQVTM and CDR2 is ANQGSEA in the germline V gene. The CDR3 is made up of 17 amino acids. CDR3 loop: CSVVGLAGGRSTDTQYF. The CDR3 DNA reads TGCAGCGTTGTTGGACTAGCGGGGGGGCGGAGCACAGATACGCAGTATTTT.

The rearrangement links TRBV29-1 to TRBJ2-7, with D uncertain. V dropped 6 bases and J dropped 7 bases, with 13 bases sitting between them. CDR3 length: 11 amino acids. The germline V gene has CDR1 SQVTM and CDR2 ANQGSEA. CDR3: CSVVAQREQYF. As DNA, the CDR3 is TGCAGCGTGGTGGCTCAGAGGGAGCAGTACTTC.

The J gene is TRBJ2-5, the V gene TRBV4-3; D is unresolved. The V gene lost 0 bases and the J gene lost 4 bases, with 9 bases spanning the gap. Germline CDR1 reads LGHNA; CDR2 reads YSLEER. The CDR3 runs 14 residues. CDR3 sequence: CASSQDSGPETQYF. DNA of the CDR3: TGCGCCAGCAGCCAAGATTCCGGACCAGAGACCCAGTACTTC.

The gene calls are TRBV27 and TRBJ2-7; D remains unclear. This CDR3 is built from 11 residues. V was cut by 5 bases and J by 6 bases, with 8 bases left in between. The germline V gene has CDR1 MNHEY and CDR2 SMNVEV (reference sequence). This CDR3 is CASSIGREQYF. The CDR3, as DNA: TGTGCCAGCAGTATAGGACGCGAGCAGTACTTC.

A few counts support this clone. The J gene is TRBJ2-3, the V gene TRBV4-1, with 7 nucleotides matching TRBD2. This CDR3 comprises 12 residues. Germline V gene sequence: CDR1 MGHRA, CDR2 YSYEKL. The ends lost 8 bases at V and 1 base at J; junction bases unmatched: 0. Here the CDR3 DNA reads TGCGCCAGCGGGGGGGGCACAGATACGCAGTATTTT. Its protein product is CASGGGTDTQYF.

This clone was seen a single time. The J gene is TRBJ2-3, the V gene TRBV2; D is possibly TRBD1 (6 bases). The CDR3 is made up of 14 amino acids. Germline CDR1 is SNHLY and CDR2 is FYNNEI. V shed 10 bases and J shed 0 bases, with 14 bases lying between them. The CDR3 region is CANTDSRSTDTQYF. The CDR3, as DNA: TGTGCCAACACGGACAGTCGAAGCACAGATACGCAGTATTTT.